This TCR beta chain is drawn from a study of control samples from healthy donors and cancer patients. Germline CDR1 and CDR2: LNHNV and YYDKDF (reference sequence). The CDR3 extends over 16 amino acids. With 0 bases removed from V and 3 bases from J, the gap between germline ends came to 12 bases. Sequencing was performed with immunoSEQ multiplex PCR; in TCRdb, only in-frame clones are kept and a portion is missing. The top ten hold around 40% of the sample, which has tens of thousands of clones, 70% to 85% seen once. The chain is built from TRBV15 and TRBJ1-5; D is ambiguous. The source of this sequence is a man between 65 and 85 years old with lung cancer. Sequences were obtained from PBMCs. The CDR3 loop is CATSRESSQTNQPQHF. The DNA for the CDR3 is TGTGCCACCAGCAGAGAGAGCTCTCAGACCAATCAGCCCCAGCATTTT.